This T cell receptor (beta chain) was documented in a study of control samples from healthy donors and cancer patients. The table came from immunoSEQ multiplex PCR; TCRdb's copy has only in-frame clones and leaves some out. The sample has about 120,000 clones, 87% seen once; the top ten hold about 8.7%. Losses at the gene ends were 2 bases for V and 2 bases for J; bases not matched to a gene: 4. This CDR3 is 15 amino acids long. Germline V gene sequence: CDR1 LNHDA, CDR2 SQIVND (reference sequence). The sequencing sample was made of blood. V gene TRBV19 combines with J gene TRBJ2-3; 7 nucleotides match TRBD2. The source of this sequence is a man aged 40-50 years in good health. The CDR3, as DNA: TGTGCCAGTAGTATATTTGCGGGGGACACAGATACGCAGTATTTT. It translates to CASSIFAGDTDTQYF. The full variable domain, with the rest looked up from reference TRBV19 and TRBJ2-3, is DGGITQSPKYLFRKEGQNVTLSCEQNLNHDAMYWYRQDPGQGLRLIYYSQIVNDFQKGDIAEGYSVSREKKESFPLTVTSAQKNPTAFYLCASSIFAGDTDTQYFGPGTRLTVL.